The 32 T cell receptor beta chains in this list originate from one sample, sequenced in a study of identical twins. Each CDR3 protein gets one entry after TCRdb re-called the 5' RACE reads with MiXCR. Altogether approximately 700,000 distinct CDR3 sequences are present, around 6.1% being singletons, with the ten largest covering roughly 1.6%. The sample consisted of naive T cells sorted from blood. The receptors originated from a man between 18 and 29 years old in good health.

The chain couples TRBV28 to TRBJ2-4; D perhaps matches TRBD1 (5 bases). Trimming cost V 7 bases and J 15 bases, with 16 bases left between them. The CDR3 has 11 amino acids. The germline V gene has CDR1 MDHEN and CDR2 SYDVKM. The CDR3 region has the DNA TGTGCCAGCAAAGTTAAGGGGCGGCTGTACTTC. It translates to CASKVKGRLYF. The full variable domain, its missing parts supplied by reference TRBV28 and TRBJ2-4, is DVKVTQSSRYLVKRTGEKVFLECVQDMDHENMFWYRQDPGLGLRLIYFSYDVKMKEKGDIPEGYSVSREKKERFSLILESASTNQTSMYLCASKVKGRLYFGAGTRLSVL.

This clonotype was counted a single time. The genes are TRBV7-9 and TRBJ1-5; D remains ambiguous. The CDR3 spans 12 residues. V lost 5 bases to trimming and J lost 5 bases, with 7 bases between them. Per germline, CDR1 SEHNR and CDR2 FQNEAQ (reference sequence). This chain's CDR3 is CASSRQDQPQHF. In DNA form, the CDR3 reads TGTGCCAGCAGCCGACAAGATCAGCCCCAGCATTTT.

In this sample, this clonotype turned up many times. V usage is TRBV12-3 or TRBV12-4 and J usage is TRBJ1-1; D is possibly TRBD1 (6 bases). Trimming shortened V by 5 bases and J by 7 bases, and 8 bases separated the two germline ends. This CDR3 region has 11 residues. In DNA, the CDR3 is TGTGCCAGCAGTCTAGGGGGTGAAGCTTTCTTT. It codes for CASSLGGEAFF.

This clonotype was counted ten times or more. The genes are TRBV4-1 and TRBJ2-1; D ambiguous. The CDR3 spans 13 residues. Per germline, CDR1 MGHRA and CDR2 YSYEKL. Between the trimmed V and J ends, which lost 1 base and 7 bases, there was a span of 8 bases. In DNA, the CDR3 is TGCGCCAGCAGCCAAGGCCCAGAGAATGAGCAGTTCTTC. Translated: CASSQGPENEQFF.

A remark on this clonotype: This may be a read error, as it is one base from a much larger clone. Because the CDR3 is missing its conserved closing phenylalanine or tryptophan, this is likely a read error. The chain uses TRBV28 and TRBJ2-3; D is ambiguous. The length of the CDR3 is 12 residues. V shed 6 bases and J shed 3 bases, with 7 bases lying between them. Germline V gene data show CDR1 as MDHEN and CDR2 as SYDVKM. The CDR3: CASSSETDTQYY. CDR3 in DNA: TGTGCCAGCAGCTCCGAAACAGATACGCAGTATTAT.

The table lists this clonotype with many counts. The V and J genes are TRBV6-6 and TRBJ1-2, with 11 bases aligning to TRBD1. J was trimmed by 8 bases and V by 5 bases; bases with no gene match: 4. The CDR3 runs 13 residues. The germline CDR1 and CDR2 sequences are MNHNY and SVGAGI (reference sequence). In DNA form, the CDR3 reads TGTGCCAGCAGTCGGACAGGGGGCAGGGGCTACACCTTC. Its translation is CASSRTGGRGYTF.

This clonotype was observed at least ten times. This chain joins TRBV12-3 or TRBV12-4 and TRBJ2-7; no clear D. Trimming left V 8 bases short and J 3 bases short, with 2 bases between. CDR3 length: 9 amino acids. Here the CDR3 DNA reads TGTGCCAGCGGCTACGAGCAGTACTTC. Its protein is CASGYEQYF.

The J gene is TRBJ2-2, the V gene TRBV10-3; the D call may be TRBD1 or TRBD2 (5 bases each). CDR3 length: 14 residues. Germline-derived CDR1 and CDR2 are ENHRY and SYGVKD. Trimming shortened V by 4 bases and J by 5 bases, and 11 bases separated the two germline ends. CDR3 DNA: TGTGCCATCAGTGGCAAAGGGGAGACCGGGGAGCTGTTTTTT. Translating it yields CAISGKGETGELFF.

A note on this clonotype: A junction end diverges from the germline sequence, so it may reflect a read error. J is TRBJ2-1 and V is TRBV3-1; perhaps TRBD1 as D (7 bases). The germline V gene encodes CDR1 LGHDT and CDR2 YNNKEL (reference sequence). The CDR3 has 18 residues. CDR3 coding DNA: TGTGCCAGCAGCCAATTAGTGGCGGGACAGAGCTCCTACAATGAGCAGTCCTTC. Protein product: CASSQLVAGQSSYNEQSF.

The gene calls are TRBV19 and TRBJ2-3; D unresolved. V was cut by 5 bases and J by 7 bases, with 10 bases left in between. The CDR3 has 12 residues. Germline CDR1 is LNHDA and CDR2 is SQIVND (reference sequence). The CDR3 loop is CASSPSTNTQYF. Here the CDR3 DNA reads TGTGCCAGTAGTCCGTCTACGAATACGCAGTATTTT.

This clonotype showed up just a few times. This chain joins TRBV20-1 and TRBJ2-5; possibly TRBD1 or TRBD2 for D (7 bases each). Germline V gene lookup returns CDR1 DFQATT and CDR2 SNEGSKA (reference sequence). This CDR3 has 15 residues. Trimming stripped 2 bases from V and 6 bases from J, with 19 bases between. In DNA, the CDR3 is TGCAGTGCTAGACACCCCTCAGGGGGGGAGCAGACCCAGTACTTC. It specifies CSARHPSGGEQTQYF.

This chain connects TRBV4-3 to TRBJ2-3, with no clear D. There are 14 residues in the CDR3. In germline, CDR1 is LGHNA, CDR2 YSLEER. V lost 1 base and J 3 bases, leaving 8 bases between the germline ends. The CDR3 sequence is CASSQVGETDTQYF. In nucleotides, the CDR3 is TGCGCCAGCAGCCAAGTCGGCGAGACAGATACGCAGTATTTT.

The chain couples TRBV29-1 to TRBJ2-2; D call uncertain. Per the germline V gene, CDR1 is SQVTM and CDR2 is ANQGSEA. Trimming shortened V by 7 bases and J by 3 bases, and 12 bases separated the two germline ends. The CDR3 extends over 13 amino acids. CDR3 sequence (DNA): TGCAGCGCGGATCTTCGGGACACCGGGGAGCTGTTTTTT. Residues: CSADLRDTGELFF.

This clonotype was found a few times. This chain connects TRBV28 to TRBJ2-1; D is uncertain. The CDR3 has 15 residues. Between the trimmed V and J ends, which lost 8 bases and 6 bases, there was a span of 20 bases. The germline CDR1 and CDR2 sequences are MDHEN and SYDVKM. CDR3 in DNA: TGTGCCAGCCAAACAAAAACCCGGGTAATCAATGAGCAGTTCTTC. Protein product: CASQTKTRVINEQFF.

This clonotype has ten or more counts. J is TRBJ1-6 and V is TRBV20-1, with D possibly matching TRBD1 (6 bases). V lost 3 bases, J lost 10 bases, and 16 bases lay in between. There are 14 residues in the CDR3. The germline CDR1 and CDR2 sequences are DFQATT and SNEGSKA (reference sequence). The CDR3 region has the DNA TGCAGTGCTAGTTTGGGACACCGCCAATCACCCCTCCACTTT. Residues: CSASLGHRQSPLHF.

This clonotype appeared many times. The chain combines TRBV7-2 with TRBJ2-3; 10 nucleotides align to TRBD2. V shed 4 bases and J 4 bases; nucleotides not matched to a gene: 5. This CDR3 is built from 15 residues. Germline lookup yields CDR1 SGHTA and CDR2 FQGNSA. This chain's CDR3 is CASSSLAGGSDTQYF. CDR3 coding DNA: TGTGCCAGCAGCTCGTTAGCGGGAGGCTCAGATACGCAGTATTTT.

The V call is TRBV5-1, the J call TRBJ2-1, with 9 bases identical to TRBD2. The V gene end was trimmed by 1 base and the J gene end by 7 bases; junction bases not matched to a gene: 6. This CDR3 is 15 amino acids long. Germline values: CDR1 SGHRS, CDR2 YFSETQ. CDR3 protein: CASSLTGTSRNEQFF. CDR3 nucleotide sequence: TGCGCCAGCAGCTTGACCGGGACTAGCAGGAATGAGCAGTTCTTC.

In this sample, this clonotype turned up many times. The CDR3 is CASSLVDYNEQFF. DNA for the CDR3: TGCGCCAGCAGCTTGGTAGATTACAATGAGCAGTTCTTC. V is TRBV5-1 and J is TRBJ2-1, with no clear D. The V end was cut by 0 bases, the J end by 4 bases, with 5 bases between. Germline V gives CDR1 SGHRS, CDR2 YFSETQ. CDR3 length: 13 residues.

This clonotype was counted at least ten times. The gene calls are TRBV5-1 and TRBJ2-1, with unresolved D. Trimming took 3 bases from V and 5 from J, leaving 12 bases between them. The V gene's germline CDR1 is SGHRS and CDR2 YFSETQ. The CDR3 spans 14 residues. CDR3 region: CASSSPRGNNEQFF. The CDR3 region has the DNA TGCGCCAGCAGCTCCCCTCGCGGAAACAATGAGCAGTTCTTC.

In this sample, this clonotype turned up a few times. The rearrangement uses TRBV9 and TRBJ2-7; D may be TRBD2 (7 bases). V was pared by 3 bases and J by 1 base, with 11 bases between. Germline V gene data show CDR1 as SGDLS and CDR2 as YYNGEE. This CDR3 has 14 amino acids. CDR3 bases: TGTGCCAGCAGCGAGAGGGGGGGGTCCTACGAGCAGTACTTC. Translating gives CASSERGGSYEQYF.

This clonotype was found a few times. For the CDR3, the DNA is TGCAGTGCCCTGGGCGGGAGGTACGAGCAGTTCTTC. This sequence encodes CSALGGRYEQFF. The chain is built from TRBV20-1 and TRBJ2-1; 8 nucleotides agree with TRBD2. Germline V CDR1 and CDR2: DFQATT, SNEGSKA (reference sequence). The CDR3 has 12 amino acids. After removal of 6 bases from V and 10 bases from J, the junction contained 8 bases not matched to a gene.

This clonotype was recorded many times. The chain uses TRBV29-1 and TRBJ1-2, with no clear D. Per germline, CDR1 SQVTM and CDR2 ANQGSEA. The CDR3 has 13 amino acids. V lost 4 bases and J 4 bases, leaving 13 bases between the germline ends. The CDR3: CSVGLPDTYGYTF. As DNA, the CDR3 is TGCAGCGTTGGTCTTCCCGATACCTATGGCTACACCTTC.

The V and J genes are TRBV7-2 and TRBJ2-1; possible D gene TRBD1, 5 bases. Trimming took 5 bases from V and 8 from J, leaving 25 bases between them. The germline gives CDR1 SGHTA, CDR2 FQGNSA. CDR3 length equals 17 residues. The CDR3 is CASSLRTARVARDEQFF. The DNA of the CDR3 is TGTGCCAGCAGCCTTAGGACCGCCAGGGTGGCCAGGGATGAGCAGTTCTTC.

This clonotype was observed a few times. This chain links TRBV19 with TRBJ2-5; tentatively, D is TRBD2 (6 bases). The CDR3 length is 16 residues. V lost 6 bases and J 7 bases, leaving 24 bases between the germline ends. Germline values: CDR1 LNHDA, CDR2 SQIVND (reference sequence). This CDR3 is CASSSTGGDTRRTQYF. DNA of the CDR3: TGTGCCAGTAGCTCCACAGGAGGGGATACAAGACGGACCCAGTACTTC.

This clonotype turned up a few times. The V and J genes are TRBV5-1 and TRBJ2-1; D may be TRBD2 (7 bases). The germline V gene encodes CDR1 SGHRS and CDR2 YFSETQ. Trimming removed 0 bases from V and 6 bases from J, with 28 bases in between. The CDR3 has 20 residues. The CDR3, as DNA: TGCGCCAGCAGCTTGGTTTCGGGGGCTCGACCGCTAGCGGTACTCAATGAGCAGTTCTTC. Translated: CASSLVSGARPLAVLNEQFF.

J is TRBJ2-1 and V is TRBV6-1; TRBD1 matches 12 bases. Trimming at V came to 6 bases and at J to 9 bases, leaving 9 bases not matched to a gene. Per germline, CDR1 MNHNS and CDR2 SASEGT. This CDR3 contains 15 residues. Here the CDR3 DNA reads TGTGCCAGCAGAAATCCGGGACAGGGGGCTGGTGAGCAGTTCTTC. It is translated as CASRNPGQGAGEQFF.

This clonotype was counted once. Without the conserved terminal phenylalanine or tryptophan, this CDR3 likely stems from a read error. This sequence joins TRBV7-9 and TRBJ2-5; a weak D match, TRBD1 (5 bases). The CDR3 runs to 16 residues. Germline values: CDR1 SEHNR, CDR2 FQNEAQ (reference sequence). Trimming removed 1 base from V and 4 bases from J, with 16 bases in between. This CDR3 is CASSLEDTAFGETQYC. CDR3 sequence (DNA): TGTGCCAGCAGCTTAGAGGACACTGCCTTTGGAGAGACCCAGTACTGC.

The chain recombines TRBV30 with TRBJ2-7; TRBD1 agrees at 7 bases. Germline CDR1 reads GTSNPN; CDR2 reads SVGIG (reference sequence). J gave up 2 bases and V 1 base, and 2 bases lay outside the gene matches. This CDR3 has 13 residues. DNA of the CDR3: TGTGCCTGGAGTGGGACAGGAACCTACGAGCAGTACTTC. This codes for CAWSGTGTYEQYF.

The chain recombines TRBV12-3 or TRBV12-4 with TRBJ1-1, with 7 bases that match TRBD1. The CDR3 is 11 amino acids. V lost 7 bases and J lost 11; bases outside the gene matches: 7. Written as DNA, the CDR3 is TGTGCCAGCACTGCCGACAGGGAGGCTTTCTTT. It translates to CASTADREAFF.

This rearrangement joins TRBV29-1 to TRBJ2-4; D remains unclear. The CDR3 is made up of 15 amino acids. V lost 5 bases, J lost 1 base, and 15 bases lay in between. Germline V gene lookup returns CDR1 SQVTM and CDR2 ANQGSEA. CDR3 sequence: CSVRTLLHAKNIQYF. CDR3 DNA sequence: TGCAGCGTTAGGACCCTCCTCCACGCCAAAAACATTCAGTACTTC.

This clonotype has a handful of counts. This chain's CDR3 is CSALFAGEQYV. CDR3 coding DNA: TGCAGCGCCCTATTTGCCGGGGAGCAGTACGTC. The V gene is TRBV29-1, the J gene TRBJ2-7; no clear D. The CDR3 has 11 amino acids. V lost 7 bases and J lost 7, with 14 bases in between. Germline values: CDR1 SQVTM, CDR2 ANQGSEA.

Of note for this clonotype: Possible read error: a much larger clone is one base away. The V and J genes are TRBV12-3 or TRBV12-4 and TRBJ1-5, with TRBD1 matching 8 bases. Unmatched junction bases numbered 5, after V lost 5 bases and J lost 2 bases. The CDR3 totals 15 residues. Here the CDR3 reads CASSVTGVGNQPQHF. The CDR3 DNA reads TGTGCCAGCAGTGTGACAGGGGTGGGCAATCAGCCCCAGCATTTT.